This record covers a single T cell receptor (beta chain). Primers: 60 Vbeta forward and 13 Jbeta reverse. Libraries were prepared by immunoSEQ multiplex PCR; TCRdb keeps only in-frame clonotypes and omits some of them. The table includes roughly 150,000 clones, about 80% detected once. This sample stems from a study of cytomegalovirus exposure and HLA in healthy donors. V was clipped by 6 bases and J by 2 bases; unmatched bases: 7. The CDR3 consists of 13 residues. Per germline, CDR1 SQVTM and CDR2 ANQGSEA. The chain couples TRBV29-1 to TRBJ2-7; 7 bases map to TRBD2. The clonotype was recovered from a woman between 50 and 59 years old in good health and CMV-seropositive. Sequenced sample: PBMCs. CDR3 amino acids: CSVRGRGTYEQYF. CDR3 DNA sequence: TGCAGCGTGCGAGGGCGGGGGACCTACGAGCAGTACTTC.